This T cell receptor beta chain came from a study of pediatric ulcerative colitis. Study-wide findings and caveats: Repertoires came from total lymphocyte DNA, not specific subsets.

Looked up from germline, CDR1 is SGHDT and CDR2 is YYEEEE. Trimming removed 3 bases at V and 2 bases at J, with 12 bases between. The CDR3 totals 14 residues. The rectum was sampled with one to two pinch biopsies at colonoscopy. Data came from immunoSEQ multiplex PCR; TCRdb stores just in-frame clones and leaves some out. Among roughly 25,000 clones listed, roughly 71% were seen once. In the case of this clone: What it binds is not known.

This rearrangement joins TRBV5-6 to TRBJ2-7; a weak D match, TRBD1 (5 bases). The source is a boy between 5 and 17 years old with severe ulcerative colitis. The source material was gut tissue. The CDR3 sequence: CASSSPQGTYEQYF. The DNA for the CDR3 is TGTGCCAGCAGCTCCCCGCAGGGAACCTACGAGCAGTACTTC.